This T cell receptor beta chain is drawn from a study of beta chain features in type 1 diabetes. Findings and caveats of the study: Individuals with type 1 diabetes displayed fewer insertions and more deletions at VDJ junctions. Cells with high TCR expression could be over-represented by cDNA sequencing. No resolution was reached here on whether HLA type influences TCRB rearrangement.

Regarding this clone: Its antigen is unknown.

Sequenced material consisted of expressed TCRB transcripts (all of the isolated RNA was reverse transcribed). Method: immunoSEQ multiplex PCR; TCRdb's copy keeps in-frame clones and lacks some. Of around 400,000 clones in the sample, about 12% were seen once. Sequences were obtained from naive CD4+ T cells from blood. The clonotype originates from a man aged 18-30 years in good health.

The CDR3 here is CASSLGTLNTEAFF. The DNA of the CDR3 is TGCGCCAGCAGCTTGGGGACACTGAACACTGAAGCTTTCTTT. The genes are TRBV5-1 and TRBJ1-1; D may be TRBD1 (5 bases). The CDR3 totals 14 residues. Germline V gene sequence: CDR1 SGHRS, CDR2 YFSETQ. The germline V and J ends were trimmed by 0 bases and 0 bases, with 6 bases remaining between them.